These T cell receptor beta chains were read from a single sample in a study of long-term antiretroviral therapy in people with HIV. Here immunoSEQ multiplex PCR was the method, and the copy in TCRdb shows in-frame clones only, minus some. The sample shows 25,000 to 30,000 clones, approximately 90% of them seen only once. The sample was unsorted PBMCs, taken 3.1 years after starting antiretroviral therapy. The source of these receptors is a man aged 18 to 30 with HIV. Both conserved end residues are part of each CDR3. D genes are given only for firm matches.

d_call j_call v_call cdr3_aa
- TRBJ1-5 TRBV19 CASSIPGAGNQPQHF
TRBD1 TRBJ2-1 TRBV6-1 CASSELGDRADEQFF
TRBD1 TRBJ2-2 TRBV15 CATSRGQRGVGVVSAGELFF
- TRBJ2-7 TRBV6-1 CASSEERTVPFGQYF
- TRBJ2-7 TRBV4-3 CASSQEGGEQYF
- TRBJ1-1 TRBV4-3 CASSQVPTNTEAFF
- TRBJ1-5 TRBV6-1 CASREQGTINQPQHF
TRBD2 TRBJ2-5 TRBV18 CASSPTAGEETQYF
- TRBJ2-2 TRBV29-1 CSVAVAGNTGELFF
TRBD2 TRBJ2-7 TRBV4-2 CASSQVGTSGYEQYF
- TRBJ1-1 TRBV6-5 CASSYRGMNTEAFF
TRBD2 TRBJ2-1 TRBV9 CASSVVGRGGSYNEQFF
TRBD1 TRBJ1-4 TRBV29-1 CSTRTGENEKLFF
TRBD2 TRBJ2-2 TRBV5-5 CASSRGAGGRTGELFF
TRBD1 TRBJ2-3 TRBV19 CASMSTGVPDTQYF
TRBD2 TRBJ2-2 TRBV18 CASSRTSGINTGELFF
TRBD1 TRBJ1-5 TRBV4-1 CASSHQGTDPSNQPQHF
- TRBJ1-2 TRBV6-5 CASSQGPVGGYTF
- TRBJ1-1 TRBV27 CASSLSDNLNTEAFF
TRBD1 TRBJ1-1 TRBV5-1 CASSLDGQGWTEAFF
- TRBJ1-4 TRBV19 CASSNQWGSGEKLFF
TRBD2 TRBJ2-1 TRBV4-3 CASSQVAGDHNEQFF
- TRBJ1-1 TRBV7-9 CASSLGAGNTEAFF
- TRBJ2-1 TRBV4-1 CASSQDGKRQFF
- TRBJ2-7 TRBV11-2 CASSLGTLSSYEQYF
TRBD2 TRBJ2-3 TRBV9 CASSPLTSEAQYF
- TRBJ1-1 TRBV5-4 CASSLGGPEAFF
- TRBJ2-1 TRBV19 CASKLGRHNEQFF
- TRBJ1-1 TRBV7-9 CASGPGLNTEAFF
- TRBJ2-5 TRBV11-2 CASSLGRAVWETQYF
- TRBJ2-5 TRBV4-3 CASSQVVGETQYF
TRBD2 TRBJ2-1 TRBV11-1 CASSLGGSSGTYNEQFF
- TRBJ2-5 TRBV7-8 CASSLRQGGRETQYF
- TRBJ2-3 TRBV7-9 CASSLSEMEADTQYF
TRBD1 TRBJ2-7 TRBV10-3 CAIQGDRTTYEQYF
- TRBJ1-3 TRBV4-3 CASSQGGAGNTIYF
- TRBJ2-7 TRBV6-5 CASSYSPQGTYEQYF
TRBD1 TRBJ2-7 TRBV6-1 CASSGDRGDEQYF
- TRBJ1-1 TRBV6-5 CASSTRQVEGAFF
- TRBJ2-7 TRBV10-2 CASSVSRSYEQYF
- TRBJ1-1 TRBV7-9 CASSLIGQTEAFF
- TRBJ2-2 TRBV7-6 CASSLGGGGTGELFF
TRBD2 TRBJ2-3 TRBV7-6 CASSLGALAGVTDTQYF